This entry is about one T cell receptor beta chain. The sample is drawn from a study of blood T cell repertoires in COVID-19. At the level of the study: COVID-19 samples, acute and convalescent, were from the United States, Italy and Spain. From T cells, B-cell-depleted T cells, or PBMCs came the material, which was cDNA or gDNA.

Authors' analysis steps: Using reference gene primer amplification, nucleated cell counts were estimated. The protocol was immunoSEQ multiplex PCR, while the TCRdb copy is restricted to in-frame clones and leaves out a portion. D and trimming come from the DNA, and the V and J calls and clone size come from that table. The table records 130,000 to 150,000 clones, under 80% of them present only once. This receptor was taken from a man aged 60-69 years with acute or convalescent COVID-19. Sequencing input: peripheral blood.

The CDR3 nucleotides are TGTGCCAGCAGCTTATTGAAGGGGGGACTAGGCTACACCTTC. It codes for CASSLLKGGLGYTF. The chain recombines TRBV7-2 with TRBJ1-2, with a possible D match to TRBD1 (6 bases). The CDR3 length is 14 residues. V was cut by 2 bases and J by 8 bases, with 15 bases left in between. Germline CDR1 reads SGHTA; CDR2 reads FQGNSA.